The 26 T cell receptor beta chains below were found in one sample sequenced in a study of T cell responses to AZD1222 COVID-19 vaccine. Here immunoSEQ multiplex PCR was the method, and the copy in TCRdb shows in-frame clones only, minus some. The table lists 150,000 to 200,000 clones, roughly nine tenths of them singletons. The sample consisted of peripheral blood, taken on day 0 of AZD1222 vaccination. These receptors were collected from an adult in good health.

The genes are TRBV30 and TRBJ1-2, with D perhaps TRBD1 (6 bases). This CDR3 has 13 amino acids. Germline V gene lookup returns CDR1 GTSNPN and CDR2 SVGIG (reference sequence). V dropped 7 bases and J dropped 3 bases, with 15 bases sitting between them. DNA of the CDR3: TGTGCCTCGAACAGGGATCTCGACTATGGCTACACCTTC. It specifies CASNRDLDYGYTF.

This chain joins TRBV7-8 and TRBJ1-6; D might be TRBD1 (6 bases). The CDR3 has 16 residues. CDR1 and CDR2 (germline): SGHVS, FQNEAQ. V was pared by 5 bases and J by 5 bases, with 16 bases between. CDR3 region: CASSALGGSDNSPLHF. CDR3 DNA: TGTGCCAGCAGCGCCTTGGGGGGCTCGGATAATTCACCCCTCCACTTT.

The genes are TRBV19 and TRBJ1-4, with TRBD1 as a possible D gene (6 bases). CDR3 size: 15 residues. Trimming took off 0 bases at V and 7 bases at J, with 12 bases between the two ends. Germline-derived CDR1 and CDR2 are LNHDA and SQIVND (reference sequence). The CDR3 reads CASSIERGRGEKLFF. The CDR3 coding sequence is TGTGCCAGTAGTATAGAAAGGGGGAGAGGTGAAAAACTGTTTTTT. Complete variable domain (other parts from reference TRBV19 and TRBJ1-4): DGGITQSPKYLFRKEGQNVTLSCEQNLNHDAMYWYRQDPGQGLRLIYYSQIVNDFQKGDIAEGYSVSREKKESFPLTVTSAQKNPTAFYLCASSIERGRGEKLFFGSGTQLSVL.

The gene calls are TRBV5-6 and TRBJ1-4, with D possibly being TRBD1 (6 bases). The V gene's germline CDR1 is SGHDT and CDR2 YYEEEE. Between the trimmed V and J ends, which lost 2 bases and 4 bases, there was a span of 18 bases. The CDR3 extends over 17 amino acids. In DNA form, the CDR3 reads TGTGCCAGCAGCTTTACAGGGAGATTGGGTCTTAATGAAAAACTGTTTTTT. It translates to CASSFTGRLGLNEKLFF.

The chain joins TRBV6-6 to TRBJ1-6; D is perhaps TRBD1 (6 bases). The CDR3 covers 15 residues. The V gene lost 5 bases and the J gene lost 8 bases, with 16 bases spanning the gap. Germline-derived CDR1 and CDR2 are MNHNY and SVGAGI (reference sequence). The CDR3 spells CASSARDPGDSPLHF. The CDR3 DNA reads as TGTGCCAGCAGTGCTCGGGACCCAGGGGATTCACCCCTCCACTTT.

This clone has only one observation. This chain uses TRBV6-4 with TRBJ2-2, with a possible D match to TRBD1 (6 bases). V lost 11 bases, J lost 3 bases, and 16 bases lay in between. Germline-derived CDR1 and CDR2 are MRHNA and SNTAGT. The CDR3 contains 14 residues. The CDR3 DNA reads TGTGCCTGGAATGCAGGGGCGTACACCGGGGAGCTGTTTTTT. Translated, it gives CAWNAGAYTGELFF.

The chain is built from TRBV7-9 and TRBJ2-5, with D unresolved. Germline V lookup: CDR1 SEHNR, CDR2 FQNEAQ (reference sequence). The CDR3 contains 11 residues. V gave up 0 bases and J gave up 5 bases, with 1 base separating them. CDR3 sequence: CASSLAETQYF. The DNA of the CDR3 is TGTGCCAGCAGCTTAGCGGAGACCCAGTACTTC.

The CDR3 here is CASSPKLVRNNEQFF. CDR3 DNA: TGCGCCAGCAGCCCAAAACTCGTCCGAAACAATGAGCAGTTCTTC. The rearrangement uses TRBV4-3 and TRBJ2-1; the D is unclear. The germline CDR1 and CDR2 sequences are LGHNA and YSLEER. The CDR3 is 15 amino acids. V was cut by 4 bases and J by 5 bases, with 15 bases left in between.

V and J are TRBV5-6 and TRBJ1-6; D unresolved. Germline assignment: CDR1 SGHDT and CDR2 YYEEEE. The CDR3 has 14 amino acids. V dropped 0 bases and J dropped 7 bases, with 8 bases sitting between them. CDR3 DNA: TGTGCCAGCAGCTTGGGACACCAAAATTCACCCCTCCACTTT. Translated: CASSLGHQNSPLHF.

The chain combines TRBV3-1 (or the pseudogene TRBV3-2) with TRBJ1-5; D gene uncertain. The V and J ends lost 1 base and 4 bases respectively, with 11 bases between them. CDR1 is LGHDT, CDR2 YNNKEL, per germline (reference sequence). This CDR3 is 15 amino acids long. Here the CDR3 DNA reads TGTGCCAGCAGCCAAGGGGCAGGTGTGAATCAGCCCCAGCATTTT. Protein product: CASSQGAGVNQPQHF.

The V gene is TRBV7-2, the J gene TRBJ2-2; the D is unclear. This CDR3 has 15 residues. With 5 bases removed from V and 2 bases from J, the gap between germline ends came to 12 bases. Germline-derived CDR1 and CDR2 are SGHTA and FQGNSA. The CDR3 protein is CASSDGSGNTGELFF. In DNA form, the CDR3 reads TGTGCCAGCAGCGATGGGTCAGGAAACACCGGGGAGCTGTTTTTT.

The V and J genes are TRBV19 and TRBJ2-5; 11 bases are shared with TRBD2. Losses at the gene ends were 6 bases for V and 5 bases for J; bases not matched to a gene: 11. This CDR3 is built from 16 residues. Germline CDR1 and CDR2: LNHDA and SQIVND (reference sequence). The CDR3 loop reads CASSVGSGGVSETQYF. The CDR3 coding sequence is TGTGCCAGTAGCGTAGGTAGCGGGGGGGTTTCGGAGACCCAGTACTTC.

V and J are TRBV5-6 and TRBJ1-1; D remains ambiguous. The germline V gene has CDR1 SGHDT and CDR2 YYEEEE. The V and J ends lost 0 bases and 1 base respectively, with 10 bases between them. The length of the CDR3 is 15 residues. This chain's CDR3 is CASSLGPLPNTEAFF. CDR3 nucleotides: TGTGCCAGCAGCTTGGGGCCCTTACCGAACACTGAAGCTTTCTTT.

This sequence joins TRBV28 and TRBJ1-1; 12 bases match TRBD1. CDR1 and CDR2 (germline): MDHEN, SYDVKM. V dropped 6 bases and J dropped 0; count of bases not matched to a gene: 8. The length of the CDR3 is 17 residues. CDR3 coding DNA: TGTGCCAGCAGGAAACCGGGACAGGGGGCGTTGAACACTGAAGCTTTCTTT. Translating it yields CASRKPGQGALNTEAFF.

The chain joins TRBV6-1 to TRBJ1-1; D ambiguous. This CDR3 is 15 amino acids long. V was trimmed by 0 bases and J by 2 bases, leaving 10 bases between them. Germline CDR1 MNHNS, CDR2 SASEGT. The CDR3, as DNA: TGTGCCAGCAGTGAAGCATCAGGATACAACACTGAAGCTTTCTTT. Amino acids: CASSEASGYNTEAFF.

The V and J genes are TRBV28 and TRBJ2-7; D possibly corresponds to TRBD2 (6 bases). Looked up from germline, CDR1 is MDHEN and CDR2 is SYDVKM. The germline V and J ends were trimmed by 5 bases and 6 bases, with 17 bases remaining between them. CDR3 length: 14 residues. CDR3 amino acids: CASSRGLSQGEQYF. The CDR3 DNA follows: TGTGCCAGCAGTCGGGGACTTTCCCAGGGCGAGCAGTACTTC.

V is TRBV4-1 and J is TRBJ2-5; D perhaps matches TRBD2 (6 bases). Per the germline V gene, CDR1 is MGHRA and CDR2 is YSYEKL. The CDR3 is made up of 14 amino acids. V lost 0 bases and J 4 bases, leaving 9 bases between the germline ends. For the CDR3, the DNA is TGCGCCAGCAGCCAAGATCAGGGAGGAGAGACCCAGTACTTC. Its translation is CASSQDQGGETQYF.

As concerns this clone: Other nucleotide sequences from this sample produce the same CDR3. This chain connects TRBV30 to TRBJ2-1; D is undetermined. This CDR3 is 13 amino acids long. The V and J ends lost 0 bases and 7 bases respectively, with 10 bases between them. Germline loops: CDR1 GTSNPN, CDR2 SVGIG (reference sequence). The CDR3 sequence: CAWSVRRGNEQFF. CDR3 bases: TGTGCCTGGAGTGTACGTCGAGGTAATGAGCAGTTCTTC.

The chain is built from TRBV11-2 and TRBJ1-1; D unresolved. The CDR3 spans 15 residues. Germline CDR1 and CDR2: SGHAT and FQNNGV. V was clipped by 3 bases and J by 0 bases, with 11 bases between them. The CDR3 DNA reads TGTGCCAGCAGCTTCACCCGCGGGATGAACACTGAAGCTTTCTTT. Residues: CASSFTRGMNTEAFF.

Here the CDR3 DNA reads TGTGCCAGCAGCCCATCGACAGGGGTGGACTATGGCTACACCTTC. Translation: CASSPSTGVDYGYTF. V usage is TRBV28 and J usage is TRBJ1-2; 8 nucleotides match TRBD1. The CDR3 spans 15 residues. CDR1 is MDHEN and CDR2 is SYDVKM in the germline V gene. With 6 bases clipped from V and 3 bases from J, the junction kept 9 bases outside the gene matches.

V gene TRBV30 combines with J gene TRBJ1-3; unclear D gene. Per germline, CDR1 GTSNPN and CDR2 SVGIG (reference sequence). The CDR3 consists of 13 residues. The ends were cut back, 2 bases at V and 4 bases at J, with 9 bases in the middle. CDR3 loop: CAWSPTRGNTIYF. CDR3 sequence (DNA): TGTGCCTGGAGTCCAACAAGGGGAAACACCATATATTTT.

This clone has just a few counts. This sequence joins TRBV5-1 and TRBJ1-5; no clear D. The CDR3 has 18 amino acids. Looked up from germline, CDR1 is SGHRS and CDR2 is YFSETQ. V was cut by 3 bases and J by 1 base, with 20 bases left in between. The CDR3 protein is CASSSFLSTRRSNQPQHF. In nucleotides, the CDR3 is TGCGCCAGCAGCTCCTTCCTATCCACTCGGAGGAGCAATCAGCCCCAGCATTTT. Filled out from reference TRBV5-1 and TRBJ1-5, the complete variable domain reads KAGVTQTPRYLIKTRGQQVTLSCSPISGHRSVSWYQQTPGQGLQFLFEYFSETQRNKGNFPGRFSGRQFSNSRSEMNVSTLELGDSALYLCASSSFLSTRRSNQPQHFGDGTRLSIL.

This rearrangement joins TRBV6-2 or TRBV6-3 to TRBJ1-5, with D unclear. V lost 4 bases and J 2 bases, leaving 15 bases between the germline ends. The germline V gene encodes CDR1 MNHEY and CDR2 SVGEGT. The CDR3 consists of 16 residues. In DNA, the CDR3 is TGTGCCAGCAGTTCCTCGCCCCGGGCTGGCAATCAGCCCCAGCATTTT. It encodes CASSSSPRAGNQPQHF.

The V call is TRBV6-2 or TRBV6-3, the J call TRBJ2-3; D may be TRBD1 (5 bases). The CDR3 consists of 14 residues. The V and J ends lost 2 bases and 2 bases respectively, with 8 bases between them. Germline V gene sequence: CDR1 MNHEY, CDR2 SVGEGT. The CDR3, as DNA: TGTGCCAGCAGTTACGGACAATTCACAGATACGCAGTATTTT. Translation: CASSYGQFTDTQYF.

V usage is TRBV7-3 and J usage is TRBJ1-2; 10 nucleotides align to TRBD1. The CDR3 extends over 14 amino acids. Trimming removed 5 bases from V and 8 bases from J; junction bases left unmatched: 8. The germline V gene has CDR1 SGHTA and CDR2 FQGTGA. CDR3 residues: CASSVDRGRKGYTF. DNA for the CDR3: TGTGCCAGCAGCGTCGACAGGGGGCGAAAAGGCTACACCTTC.

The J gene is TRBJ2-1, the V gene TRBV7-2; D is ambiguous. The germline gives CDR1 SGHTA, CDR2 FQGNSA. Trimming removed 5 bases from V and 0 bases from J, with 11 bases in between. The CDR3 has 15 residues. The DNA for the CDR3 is TGTGCCAGCAGCCCTCAGGTGAGCTCCTACAATGAGCAGTTCTTC. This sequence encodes CASSPQVSSYNEQFF. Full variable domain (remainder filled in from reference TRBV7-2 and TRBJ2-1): GAGVSQSPSNKVTEKGKDVELRCDPISGHTALYWYRQSLGQGLEFLIYFQGNSAPDKSGLPSDRFSAERTGGSVSTLTIQRTQQEDSAVYLCASSPQVSSYNEQFFGPGTRLTVL.